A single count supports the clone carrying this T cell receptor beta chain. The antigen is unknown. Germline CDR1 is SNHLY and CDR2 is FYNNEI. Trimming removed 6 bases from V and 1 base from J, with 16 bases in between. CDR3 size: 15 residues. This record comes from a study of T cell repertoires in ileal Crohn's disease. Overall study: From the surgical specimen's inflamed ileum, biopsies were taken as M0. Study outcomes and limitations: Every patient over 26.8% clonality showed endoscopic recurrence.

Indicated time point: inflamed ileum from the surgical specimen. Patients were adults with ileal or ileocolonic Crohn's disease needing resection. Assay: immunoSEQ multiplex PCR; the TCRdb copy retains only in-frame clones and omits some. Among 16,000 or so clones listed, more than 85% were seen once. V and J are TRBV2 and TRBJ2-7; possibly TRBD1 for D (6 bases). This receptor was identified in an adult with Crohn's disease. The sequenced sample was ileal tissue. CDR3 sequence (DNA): TGTGCCAGCAGACCTCCCCCCGGACAGTCCTACGAGCAGTACTTC. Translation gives CASRPPPGQSYEQYF.